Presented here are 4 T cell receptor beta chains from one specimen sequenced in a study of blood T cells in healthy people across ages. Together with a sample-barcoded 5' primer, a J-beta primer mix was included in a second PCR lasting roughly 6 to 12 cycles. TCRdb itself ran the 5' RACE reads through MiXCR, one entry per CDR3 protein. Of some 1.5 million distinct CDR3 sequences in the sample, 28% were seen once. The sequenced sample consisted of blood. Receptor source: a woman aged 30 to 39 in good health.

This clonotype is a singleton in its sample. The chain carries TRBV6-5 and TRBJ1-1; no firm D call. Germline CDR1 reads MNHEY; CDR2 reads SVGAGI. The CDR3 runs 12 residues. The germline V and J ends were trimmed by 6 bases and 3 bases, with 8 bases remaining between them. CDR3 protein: CASRAGYTEAFF. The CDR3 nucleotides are TGTGCCAGCAGGGCCGGATACACTGAAGCTTTCTTT.

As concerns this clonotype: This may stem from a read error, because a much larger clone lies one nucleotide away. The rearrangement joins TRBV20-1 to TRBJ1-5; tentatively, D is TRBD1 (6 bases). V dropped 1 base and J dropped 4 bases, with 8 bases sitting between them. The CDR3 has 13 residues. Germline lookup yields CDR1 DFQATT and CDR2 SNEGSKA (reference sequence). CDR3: CSARGDTNQPQHF. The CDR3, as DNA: TGCAGTGCTAGAGGGGACACTAATCAGCCCCAGCATTTT.

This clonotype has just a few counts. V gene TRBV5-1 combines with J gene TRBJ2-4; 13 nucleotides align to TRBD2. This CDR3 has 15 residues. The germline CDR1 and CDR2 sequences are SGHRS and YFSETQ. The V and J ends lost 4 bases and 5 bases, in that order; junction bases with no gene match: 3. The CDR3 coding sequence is TGCGCCAGCAGCATGACTAGCGGGGGGCAAAACATTCAGTACTTC. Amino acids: CASSMTSGGQNIQYF.

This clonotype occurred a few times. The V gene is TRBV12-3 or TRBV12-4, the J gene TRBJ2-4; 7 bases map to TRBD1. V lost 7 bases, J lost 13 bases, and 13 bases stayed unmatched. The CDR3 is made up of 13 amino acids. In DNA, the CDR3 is TGTGCCAGCAAAGCAGGGGGAGTCAGTCGGCAGTACTTC. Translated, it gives CASKAGGVSRQYF.